The 31 T cell receptor beta chains below come from one sample, sequenced in a study of T cells after somatic rescue of genetic block. Here immunoSEQ multiplex PCR was the method, and the copy in TCRdb shows in-frame clones only, minus some. The sample has tens of thousands of clones; 92% are singletons. Sequencing was carried out using peripheral blood mononuclear cells (PBMCs). Receptors originate from a man aged 40-49 years.

This chain links TRBV29-1 with TRBJ1-2; TRBD1 is a possible D gene (6 bases). This CDR3 spans 14 amino acids. Germline V lookup: CDR1 SQVTM, CDR2 ANQGSEA. The V gene lost 1 base and the J gene lost 2 bases, with 11 bases spanning the gap. CDR3 region: CSVEVVGGNYGYTF. The CDR3 bases are TGCAGCGTTGAAGTCGTAGGGGGGAACTATGGCTACACCTTC.

The chain employs TRBV7-2 and TRBJ2-1; D remains unclear. The CDR3 is 13 amino acids. Deletions cut 2 bases from V and 5 bases from J, with 7 bases between. In germline, CDR1 is SGHTA, CDR2 FQGNSA. CDR3 region: CASSLLANNEQFF. The DNA for the CDR3 is TGTGCCAGCAGCTTACTTGCTAACAATGAGCAGTTCTTC.

As regards this clone: The sample carries other DNA sequences with the same CDR3. This chain's CDR3 is CASSPGTASNQPQHF. In DNA form, the CDR3 reads TGTGCCAGCTCACCAGGGACGGCCAGCAATCAGCCCCAGCATTTT. V gene TRBV18 combines with J gene TRBJ1-5; D perhaps matches TRBD1 (5 bases). CDR1 KGHSH and CDR2 LQKENI come from the germline V gene. The CDR3 contains 15 residues. Trimming removed 2 bases from V and 1 base from J, with 9 bases in between. Based on the CDR3 plus reference TRBV18 and TRBJ1-5, the full variable domain is NAGVMQNPRHLVRRRGQEARLRCSPMKGHSHVYWYRQLPEEGLKFMVYLQKENIIDESGMPKERFSAEFPKEGPSILRIQQVVRGDSAAYFCASSPGTASNQPQHFGDGTRLSIL.

The V and J genes are TRBV7-6 and TRBJ1-6; the D is unclear. This CDR3 contains 12 residues. The V and J ends lost 5 bases and 7 bases respectively, with 6 bases between them. CDR1 SGHVS and CDR2 FNYEAQ come from the germline V gene. CDR3 in amino acids: CASSPINSPLHF. The CDR3 DNA follows: TGTGCCAGCAGCCCCATCAATTCACCCCTCCACTTT.

This clone was observed once. The rearrangement links TRBV7-9 to TRBJ2-3; D call uncertain. The CDR3 is made up of 15 amino acids. The V gene's germline CDR1 is SEHNR and CDR2 FQNEAQ (reference sequence). V was cut by 1 base and J by 0 bases, with 8 bases left in between. The CDR3 sequence is CASSLESVSTDTQYF. The CDR3 DNA reads TGTGCCAGCAGCTTAGAGTCAGTAAGCACAGATACGCAGTATTTT.

This clone was found once. The chain links TRBV7-8 to TRBJ2-3, with TRBD2 matching over 8 bases. Per the germline V gene, CDR1 is SGHVS and CDR2 is FQNEAQ. Trimming at V came to 5 bases and at J to 0 bases, leaving 7 bases not matched to a gene. The CDR3 sequence is 16 residues long. The CDR3 loop reads CASSRRGGASTDTQYF. CDR3 bases: TGTGCCAGCAGCCGACGGGGGGGAGCCAGCACAGATACGCAGTATTTT.

This clone was seen just once. An end of the junction differs from the germline gene, which may be a read error. The V and J genes are TRBV6-4 and TRBJ2-1; D is ambiguous. This CDR3 is 13 amino acids long. Germline CDR1 reads MRHNA; CDR2 reads SNTAGT. The CDR3 coding sequence is TGTGCCAGCAGTTACTCGGTTTACAATGAGCAGTTCTTC. Its translation: CASSYSVYNEQFF.

This chain uses TRBV27 with TRBJ1-4; a possible D gene is TRBD1 (6 bases). The CDR3 runs 15 residues. CDR1 is MNHEY and CDR2 is SMNVEV in the germline V gene (reference sequence). Trimming pared 6 bases from V and 5 bases from J, leaving 16 bases between. CDR3 protein: CASRRAGGPNEKLFF. CDR3 in DNA: TGTGCCAGCAGAAGGGCCGGGGGGCCGAATGAAAAACTGTTTTTT. Looking up the rest from reference TRBV27 and TRBJ1-4 gives the full variable domain: EAQVTQNPRYLITVTGKKLTVTCSQNMNHEYMSWYRQDPGLGLRQIYYSMNVEVTDKGDVPEGYKVSRKEKRNFPLILESPSPNQTSLYFCASRRAGGPNEKLFFGSGTQLSVL.

The chain carries TRBV11-3 and TRBJ2-2; 9 nucleotides agree with TRBD1. Trimming cost V 5 bases and J 3 bases; bases outside gene matches: 7. The CDR3 is made up of 16 amino acids. Germline CDR1 reads SGHNT; CDR2 reads YENEEA. CDR3 in DNA: TGTGCCAGCAGCCCGACGGACAGGGGAGACACCGGGGAGCTGTTTTTT. Protein: CASSPTDRGDTGELFF.

The chain couples TRBV18 to TRBJ2-7; 11 bases match TRBD1. The CDR3 sequence is 14 residues long. CDR1 and CDR2 from the germline V gene are KGHSH and LQKENI. The V segment lost 2 bases and the J segment 5 bases; nucleotides outside the gene matches: 2. CDR3 sequence: CASSPRDRGNEQYF. CDR3 bases: TGTGCCAGCTCACCAAGGGACAGGGGGAACGAGCAGTACTTC. Variable domain in full (rest from reference TRBV18 and TRBJ2-7): NAGVMQNPRHLVRRRGQEARLRCSPMKGHSHVYWYRQLPEEGLKFMVYLQKENIIDESGMPKERFSAEFPKEGPSILRIQQVVRGDSAAYFCASSPRDRGNEQYFGPGTRLTVT.

The chain links TRBV5-5 to TRBJ1-5, with unresolved D. The V end lost 4 bases, the J end lost 0 bases, and 11 bases lay between the germline ends. Germline V gives CDR1 SGHKS, CDR2 YYEKEE (reference sequence). This CDR3 comprises 15 residues. In nucleotides, the CDR3 is TGTGCCAGCAGCCTAGGACGGAATAGCAATCAGCCCCAGCATTTT. It specifies CASSLGRNSNQPQHF. Using reference TRBV5-5 and TRBJ1-5 for the parts outside the CDR3, the full variable domain is DAGVTQSPTHLIKTRGQQVTLRCSPISGHKSVSWYQQVLGQGPQFIFQYYEKEERGRGNFPDRFSARQFPNYSSELNVNALLLGDSALYLCASSLGRNSNQPQHFGDGTRLSIL.

The chain recombines TRBV29-1 with TRBJ2-7; 9 bases fit TRBD1. From germline, CDR1 is SQVTM and CDR2 ANQGSEA. Germline trimming cut 4 bases from V and 7 bases from J; bases unmatched to any gene: 8. This CDR3 has 13 residues. CDR3 loop: CSVAGQGTAEQYF. The CDR3 nucleotides read TGCAGCGTTGCTGGACAGGGGACCGCTGAGCAGTACTTC.

The chain carries TRBV7-3 and TRBJ2-3, with D hard to call. Trimming pared 3 bases from V and 5 bases from J, leaving 9 bases between. The CDR3 loop spans 13 amino acids. Germline assignment: CDR1 SGHTA and CDR2 FQGTGA. CDR3 DNA sequence: TGTGCCAGCAGCTTGGGTTTAGGAGATACGCAGTATTTT. This encodes CASSLGLGDTQYF.

V gene TRBV10-3 combines with J gene TRBJ1-6; D uncertain. The germline gives CDR1 ENHRY, CDR2 SYGVKD. This CDR3 is 14 amino acids long. CDR3 sequence reads: CAASRRDVDSPLHF. CDR3 coding DNA: TGTGCGGCATCAAGAAGGGATGTGGATTCACCCCTCCACTTT.

The rearrangement uses TRBV7-2 and TRBJ2-2; 9 bases are shared with TRBD2. The germline V gene has CDR1 SGHTA and CDR2 FQGNSA. J lost 0 bases, V lost 1 base, and 6 bases had no gene match. The CDR3 runs to 18 residues. In DNA, the CDR3 is TGTGCCAGCAGCTTAGTGGGAGCTAGCGGGGCGAACACCGGGGAGCTGTTTTTT. Protein product: CASSLVGASGANTGELFF. Drawing the rest from reference TRBV7-2 and TRBJ2-2, the complete variable domain is GAGVSQSPSNKVTEKGKDVELRCDPISGHTALYWYRQSLGQGLEFLIYFQGNSAPDKSGLPSDRFSAERTGGSVSTLTIQRTQQEDSAVYLCASSLVGASGANTGELFFGEGSRLTVL.

This chain connects TRBV19 to TRBJ2-7; 11 bases map to TRBD2. V shed 9 bases, J shed 0 bases, and the junction held 13 bases outside the gene matches. Germline CDR1 LNHDA, CDR2 SQIVND (reference sequence). CDR3 length equals 17 residues. The CDR3 protein is CASRGPVAGGHSYEQYF. CDR3 sequence (DNA): TGTGCCAGCCGCGGCCCGGTAGCGGGAGGGCACTCCTACGAGCAGTACTTC.

The gene calls are TRBV29-1 and TRBJ2-3; 7 nucleotides line up with TRBD2. Germline V gene data show CDR1 as SQVTM and CDR2 as ANQGSEA. Unmatched junction bases numbered 6, after V lost 7 bases and J lost 8 bases. The CDR3 has 11 amino acids. The CDR3 region has the DNA TGCAGCGCCTTTGGGAGGGCTACGCAGTATTTT. Its translation is CSAFGRATQYF.

This clone has a handful of counts. This chain connects TRBV7-9 to TRBJ1-2; D is possibly TRBD1 (5 bases). Trimming stripped 2 bases from V and 6 bases from J, with 10 bases between. CDR3 length: 13 amino acids. Germline values: CDR1 SEHNR, CDR2 FQNEAQ (reference sequence). DNA for the CDR3: TGTGCCAGCAGCTTAAGGGGATGGGATGGCTACACCTTC. It codes for CASSLRGWDGYTF.

The rearrangement links TRBV19 to TRBJ1-6, with D perhaps TRBD1 (5 bases). The germline V gene encodes CDR1 LNHDA and CDR2 SQIVND (reference sequence). CDR3 length: 15 amino acids. The germline V and J ends were trimmed by 7 bases and 8 bases, with 18 bases remaining between them. CDR3 region: CASTRSGLGDSPLHF. The CDR3 nucleotides are TGTGCCAGTACCCGCTCCGGGTTAGGGGATTCACCCCTCCACTTT.

The chain recombines TRBV20-1 with TRBJ1-1; D not certain. Germline V gene sequence: CDR1 DFQATT, CDR2 SNEGSKA (reference sequence). The length of the CDR3 is 11 residues. V was pared by 5 bases and J by 1 base, with 5 bases between. The CDR3, as DNA: TGCAGTGCTCGGAAGAACACTGAAGCTTTCTTT. Protein sequence: CSARKNTEAFF.

In the case of this clone: This sample includes further DNA sequences coding for the same CDR3. The gene calls are TRBV18 and TRBJ2-3; D gene uncertain. This CDR3 comprises 11 residues. Per the germline V gene, CDR1 is KGHSH and CDR2 is LQKENI. Trimming removed 6 bases from V and 6 bases from J, with 7 bases in between. As DNA, the CDR3 is TGTGCCAGCTCCAGAACGGATACGCAGTATTTT. Its protein product is CASSRTDTQYF.

The V call is TRBV6-5, the J call TRBJ1-2; TRBD1 agrees at 8 bases. Germline V gives CDR1 MNHEY, CDR2 SVGAGI. The V gene end was trimmed by 5 bases and the J gene end by 8 bases; junction bases not matched to a gene: 7. This CDR3 has 13 amino acids. The CDR3 loop is CASSMTGAGGYTF. CDR3 DNA: TGTGCCAGCAGTATGACAGGGGCAGGGGGCTACACCTTC.

The sample holds one count of this clone. The chain has TRBV7-2 and TRBJ1-2, with D tentatively TRBD1 (5 bases). The CDR3 is 19 amino acids. Germline V gives CDR1 SGHTA, CDR2 FQGNSA. Trimming stripped 4 bases from V and 4 bases from J, with 28 bases between. The CDR3 reads CASSSHRLTTTGSGYGYTF. For the CDR3, the DNA is TGTGCCAGCAGCTCGCACAGGTTGACTACGACCGGGAGCGGCTATGGCTACACCTTC.

The rearrangement uses TRBV5-4 and TRBJ1-2; D remains unclear. The CDR3 runs to 13 residues. V was clipped by 2 bases and J by 4 bases, with 9 bases between them. CDR1 and CDR2 from the germline V gene are SGHNT and YYREEE (reference sequence). CDR3 loop: CASSFEDLYGYTF. The CDR3 DNA follows: TGTGCCAGCAGCTTTGAAGATCTCTATGGCTACACCTTC.

The chain joins TRBV18 to TRBJ2-1; D perhaps matches TRBD2 (5 bases). This CDR3 has 15 amino acids. V lost 1 base, J lost 10 bases, and 17 bases lay in between. Per the germline V gene, CDR1 is KGHSH and CDR2 is LQKENI. CDR3 coding DNA: TGTGCCAGCTCACCACGCCAACTAGGAGGAGAGGAGCAGTTCTTC. Protein: CASSPRQLGGEEQFF.

The rearrangement uses TRBV2 and TRBJ1-2; 7 bases align to TRBD1. Germline assignment: CDR1 SNHLY and CDR2 FYNNEI. The CDR3 sequence is 14 residues long. After removal of 7 bases from V and 4 bases from J, the junction contained 9 bases not matched to a gene. The CDR3 region has the DNA TGTGCCAGCACCCTGACAGGGCCCTCCTATGGCTACACCTTC. This sequence encodes CASTLTGPSYGYTF.

This sequence joins TRBV4-1 and TRBJ1-5; D remains unclear. Germline assignment: CDR1 MGHRA and CDR2 YSYEKL. Trimming removed 5 bases at V and 3 bases at J, with 11 bases between. The CDR3 contains 14 residues. The CDR3 region has the DNA TGCGCCAGCAGCACCGGCGCCCCCAATCAGCCCCAGCATTTT. Amino acids: CASSTGAPNQPQHF.

The rearrangement links TRBV5-6 to TRBJ2-7, with unresolved D. This CDR3 contains 11 residues. Germline CDR1 reads SGHDT; CDR2 reads YYEEEE. Trimming cost V 1 base and J 4 bases, with 3 bases left between them. CDR3 in DNA: TGTGCCAGCAGCTTGTGGTACGAGCAGTACTTC. Translation: CASSLWYEQYF.

V usage is TRBV9 and J usage is TRBJ1-5; 7 bases are a match to TRBD1. Germline CDR1 and CDR2: SGDLS and YYNGEE. The ends lost 0 bases at V and 5 bases at J; junction bases unmatched: 5. The CDR3 spans 15 residues. The CDR3 sequence: CASSVAGQPHQPQHF. The CDR3 DNA reads TGTGCCAGCAGCGTAGCGGGACAGCCCCATCAGCCCCAGCATTTT. The full variable domain, in which reference TRBV9 and TRBJ1-5 provide the parts outside the CDR3, is DSGVTQTPKHLITATGQRVTLRCSPRSGDLSVYWYQQSLDQGLQFLIQYYNGEERAKGNILERFSAQQFPDLHSELNLSSLELGDSALYFCASSVAGQPHQPQHFGDGTRLSIL.

The rearrangement joins TRBV7-2 to TRBJ2-7; 11 bases map to TRBD2. The CDR3 has 16 residues. The ends lost 4 bases at V and 3 bases at J; junction bases unmatched: 8. CDR1 SGHTA and CDR2 FQGNSA come from the germline V gene. The CDR3 bases are TGTGCCAGCAGCTCAAAGGGGACTAGCGGATACTACGAGCAGTACTTC. Its protein is CASSSKGTSGYYEQYF. Full variable domain (outside the CDR3, taken from reference TRBV7-2 and TRBJ2-7): GAGVSQSPSNKVTEKGKDVELRCDPISGHTALYWYRQSLGQGLEFLIYFQGNSAPDKSGLPSDRFSAERTGGSVSTLTIQRTQQEDSAVYLCASSSKGTSGYYEQYFGPGTRLTVT.

The genes are TRBV7-6 and TRBJ2-2; TRBD1 might be the D (6 bases). The CDR3 has 18 residues. Germline lookup yields CDR1 SGHVS and CDR2 FNYEAQ. V lost 2 bases to trimming and J lost 3 bases, with 19 bases between them. In DNA form, the CDR3 reads TGTGCCAGCAGCTTACCCCCCCAGGGGCGGAGAGACACCGGGGAGCTGTTTTTT. It codes for CASSLPPQGRRDTGELFF.